One and the same sample provided the 5 T cell receptor beta chains below, sequenced in a study of human T cells and chemical hapten exposure. The time point denotes: patch test 3, about 24 weeks after DPC sensitization. Treatment in this sample: therapeutic diphenylcyclopropenone sensitization with weekly scalp DPC. Using its own MiXCR run on the RACE reads, TCRdb lists one record per CDR3 protein. The sample holds 95,000 to 150,000 distinct CDR3 sequences, roughly 12% seen once. This sample comprised whole blood, obtained in connection with sensitization to the hapten diphenylcyclopropenone (DPC). Source of these receptors: a woman between 45 and 65 years old with alopecia areata. Some clones in this sample may be carry-over from other donors' samples.

This rearrangement joins TRBV6-6 to TRBJ2-3; 11 bases fit TRBD2. Germline CDR1 MNHNY, CDR2 SVGAGI (reference sequence). With 2 bases clipped from V and 5 bases from J, the junction kept 12 bases outside the gene matches. CDR3 length: 18 residues. CDR3 protein: CASSYTTLTSGSGDTQYF. In DNA form, the CDR3 reads TGTGCCAGCAGTTACACCACCCTTACTAGCGGGAGTGGAGATACGCAGTATTTT.

CDR3 nucleotides: TGTGCCAGCAGGTTTACCGGGGCGGGGGCCTCGGATACGCAGTATTTT. This sequence encodes CASRFTGAGASDTQYF. The chain is built from TRBV3-1 and TRBJ2-3, with D perhaps TRBD2 (7 bases). CDR1 is LGHDT, CDR2 YNNKEL, per germline (reference sequence). The CDR3 extends over 16 amino acids. The V end lost 6 bases, the J end lost 6 bases, and 22 bases lay between the germline ends.

This clonotype occurred a few times. The V gene is TRBV25-1, the J gene TRBJ2-7; 8 nucleotides agree with TRBD1. This CDR3 has 12 amino acids. Germline loops: CDR1 MGHDK, CDR2 SYGVNS. J lost 3 bases, V lost 8 bases, and 3 bases had no gene match. CDR3: CASHGQGYEQYF. In DNA, the CDR3 is TGTGCCAGCCACGGACAGGGCTACGAGCAGTACTTC.

The chain is built from TRBV6-6 and TRBJ2-7; D not resolved. V was pared by 2 bases and J by 0 bases, with 5 bases between. The germline V gene encodes CDR1 MNHNY and CDR2 SVGAGI (reference sequence). The CDR3 sequence is 13 residues long. DNA of the CDR3: TGTGCCAGCAGTTACCCCCCCTCCTACGAGCAGTACTTC. Its protein is CASSYPPSYEQYF.

In its sample, this clonotype was seen many times. The chain carries TRBV20-1 and TRBJ2-3; TRBD2 matches 9 bases. Losses at the gene ends were 0 bases for V and 2 bases for J; bases not matched to a gene: 6. This CDR3 region has 16 residues. Germline assignment: CDR1 DFQATT and CDR2 SNEGSKA (reference sequence). CDR3 region: CSARDAGGRATDTQYF. CDR3 coding DNA: TGCAGTGCTAGAGATGCGGGCGGGAGGGCCACAGATACGCAGTATTTT.